One sample yielded the 15 T cell receptor beta chains listed below, sequenced in a study of blood T cell repertoires in COVID-19. Profiling relied on immunoSEQ multiplex PCR, and the TCRdb table lists in-frame clones only, not all of them. The sample yields about 200,000 clones, around nine tenths seen once. Sequencing input: peripheral blood. The receptors originated from a woman aged 35 to 49 who had recovered from COVID-19.

The chain has TRBV10-3 and TRBJ2-2; TRBD1 matches 7 bases. V lost 5 bases to trimming and J lost 0 bases; unmatched junction nucleotides: 9. The CDR3 has 17 residues. Germline assignment: CDR1 ENHRY and CDR2 SYGVKD. CDR3 loop: CAISSSPGQSNTGELFF. The CDR3, as DNA: TGTGCCATCAGTTCGAGTCCGGGACAGTCGAACACCGGGGAGCTGTTTTTT.

This clone was counted once. Other DNA sequences in the same sample also yield this CDR3. CDR3 DNA: TGTGCCAGCAGTTACAGGGGGGAGCAGTACTTC. Translated: CASSYRGEQYF. V and J are TRBV6-5 and TRBJ2-7, with D possibly TRBD1 on 6 matching bases. The CDR3 runs to 11 residues. Germline V CDR1 and CDR2: MNHEY, SVGAGI. V shed 2 bases and J shed 7 bases, with 6 bases lying between them.

The V call is TRBV9, the J call TRBJ1-1, with D possibly TRBD1 on 6 matching bases. The CDR3 runs 17 residues. Germline CDR1 and CDR2: SGDLS and YYNGEE. The V gene lost 0 bases and the J gene lost 1 base, with 16 bases spanning the gap. CDR3 in DNA: TGTGCCAGCAGCGTAGAGGCTTTCAGGGGCGGGAACACTGAAGCTTTCTTT. Translation: CASSVEAFRGGNTEAFF.

The chain has TRBV5-8 and TRBJ1-1, with D unclear. Germline V CDR1 and CDR2: SGHTS, YDEGEE. V lost 7 bases, J lost 4 bases, and 17 bases lay in between. This CDR3 region has 14 residues. Here the CDR3 DNA reads TGTGCCAGCCGGATGCCCCTTGAGGGCACTGAAGCTTTCTTT. This encodes CASRMPLEGTEAFF.

The CDR3 protein is CASSSGQPYEQYF. Written as DNA, the CDR3 is TGCGCCAGCAGCTCTGGACAGCCCTACGAGCAGTACTTC. The chain links TRBV5-1 to TRBJ2-7, with D tentatively TRBD1 (6 bases). V gave up 3 bases and J gave up 2 bases, with 9 bases separating them. Germline values: CDR1 SGHRS, CDR2 YFSETQ. This CDR3 has 13 residues.

This CDR3 reads CASSLGSIDNEQFF. Here the CDR3 DNA reads TGTGCCAGCTCCCTTGGTAGCATCGACAATGAGCAGTTCTTC. The V call is TRBV11-3, the J call TRBJ2-1; no definite D call. Germline CDR1 reads SGHNT; CDR2 reads YENEEA. V lost 8 bases, J lost 5 bases, and 16 bases lay in between. The CDR3 loop spans 14 amino acids.

This clone was counted only a few times. The chain couples TRBV3-1 (or the pseudogene TRBV3-2) to TRBJ2-3, with 9 bases matching TRBD2. The CDR3 is 15 amino acids. The germline V gene has CDR1 LGHDT and CDR2 YNNKEL (reference sequence). V lost 4 bases, J lost 3 bases, and 5 bases stayed unmatched. The CDR3 protein is CASSPTTSGTDTQYF. CDR3 coding DNA: TGTGCCAGCAGCCCAACGACTAGCGGAACAGATACGCAGTATTTT.

This clone appeared a single time. The chain is built from TRBV30 and TRBJ1-2; D is ambiguous. Germline V gene data show CDR1 as GTSNPN and CDR2 as SVGIG (reference sequence). V was shortened by 1 base and J by 4 bases, with 4 bases between the two germline ends. The CDR3 spans 11 residues. CDR3 in amino acids: CAWSGSYGYTF. As DNA, the CDR3 is TGTGCCTGGAGTGGCAGCTATGGCTACACCTTC.

The chain is built from TRBV28 and TRBJ2-5; 7 bases align to TRBD1. Germline loops: CDR1 MDHEN, CDR2 SYDVKM. The length of the CDR3 is 14 residues. Germline trimming cut 6 bases from V and 5 bases from J; bases unmatched to any gene: 9. The CDR3 sequence is CASRSYRGWETQYF. The CDR3 nucleotides are TGTGCCAGCAGATCCTACAGGGGATGGGAGACCCAGTACTTC.

Details on this clone: The junction departs from germline at one end; a sequencing error may be responsible. The chain carries TRBV7-2 and TRBJ2-5; D remains ambiguous. The CDR3 has 11 amino acids. CDR1 is SGHTA and CDR2 is FQGNSA in the germline V gene. This CDR3 reads CASSAQESQYF. The CDR3 nucleotides are TGTGCCAGCAGCGCCCAAGAGAGCCAGTACTTC.

The V gene is TRBV11-2, the J gene TRBJ1-2, with D uncertain. Between the trimmed V and J ends, which lost 1 base and 0 bases, there was a span of 21 bases. The germline CDR1 and CDR2 sequences are SGHAT and FQNNGV. This CDR3 spans 19 amino acids. The chain's CDR3 is CASSLAFRFNQEANYGYTF. The CDR3 coding sequence is TGTGCCAGCAGCTTAGCATTCAGGTTCAATCAGGAAGCTAACTATGGCTACACCTTC.

For this clone: The junction differs from germline at one of its ends, possibly a read error. V and J are TRBV5-1 and TRBJ1-3; no definite D call. Germline CDR1 is SGHRS and CDR2 is YFSETQ. This CDR3 is built from 16 residues. This CDR3 is CANSDGSGFLGNTIYF. The CDR3 coding sequence is TGCGCCAACAGCGATGGTTCCGGGTTTTTAGGAAACACCATATATTTT. Variable domain in full (rest from reference TRBV5-1 and TRBJ1-3): KAGVTQTPRYLIKTRGQQVTLSCSPISGHRSVSWYQQTPGQGLQFLFEYFSETQRNKGNFPGRFSGRQFSNSRSEMNVSTLELGDSALYLCANSDGSGFLGNTIYFGEGSWLTVV.

This rearrangement joins TRBV18 to TRBJ2-6; TRBD1 might be the D (8 bases). This CDR3 has 19 amino acids. The V end lost 1 base, the J end lost 0 bases, and 16 bases lay between the germline ends. CDR1 and CDR2 (germline): KGHSH, LQKENI. In nucleotides, the CDR3 is TGTGCCAGCTCACCACGGTCAACAGGGGGGGACTCTGGGGCCAACGTCCTGACTTTC. This translates into CASSPRSTGGDSGANVLTF.

The rearrangement uses TRBV5-1 and TRBJ2-2; possible D gene TRBD2, 5 bases. V lost 4 bases, J lost 1 base, and 11 bases lay in between. CDR1 and CDR2 (germline): SGHRS, YFSETQ. The CDR3 totals 15 residues. The CDR3 sequence: CASSPAGMNTGELFF. For the CDR3, the DNA is TGCGCCAGCAGCCCTGCCGGGATGAACACCGGGGAGCTGTTTTTT.

The rearrangement uses TRBV11-2 and TRBJ1-1, with no clear D. CDR3 size: 11 residues. CDR1 and CDR2 from the germline V gene are SGHAT and FQNNGV. The ends were cut back, 1 base at V and 11 bases at J, with 8 bases in the middle. The CDR3 coding sequence is TGTGCCAGCAGCTTAGGTCCGCGGGCTTTCTTT. It specifies CASSLGPRAFF.